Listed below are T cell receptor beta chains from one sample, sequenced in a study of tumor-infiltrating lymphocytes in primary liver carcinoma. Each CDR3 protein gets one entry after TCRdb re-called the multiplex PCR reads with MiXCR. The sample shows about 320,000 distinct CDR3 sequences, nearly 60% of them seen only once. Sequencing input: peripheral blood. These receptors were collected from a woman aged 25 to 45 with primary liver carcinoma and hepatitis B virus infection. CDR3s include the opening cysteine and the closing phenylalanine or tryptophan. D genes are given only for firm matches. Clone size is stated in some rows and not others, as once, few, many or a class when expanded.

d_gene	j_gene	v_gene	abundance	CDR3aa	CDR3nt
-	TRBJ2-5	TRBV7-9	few	CASSSKRRQGRETQYF	TGTGCCAGCAGCAGCAAAAGACGGCAGGGGAGGGAGACCCAGTACTTC
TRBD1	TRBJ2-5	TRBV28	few	CASSSTGVETQYF	TGTGCCAGCAGTTCGACAGGGGTCGAGACCCAGTACTTC
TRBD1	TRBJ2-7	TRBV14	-	CASSQGLGQEQYF	TGTGCCAGCAGCCAAGGATTGGGACAGGAGCAGTACTTC
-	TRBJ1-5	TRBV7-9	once	CASSPGYGRPQHF	TGTGCCAGCAGTCCAGGGTACGGGCGGCCCCAGCATTTT
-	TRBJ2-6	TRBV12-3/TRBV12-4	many	CASSLVGASGANVLTF	TGTGCCAGCAGTTTAGTGGGGGCCTCTGGGGCCAACGTCCTGACTTTC
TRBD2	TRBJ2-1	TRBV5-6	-	CASSYQPGLAGFNEQFF	TGTGCCAGCAGTTATCAACCGGGACTAGCGGGATTCAATGAGCAGTTCTTC
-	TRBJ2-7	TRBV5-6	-	CASSLDRYGQYF	TGTGCCAGCAGCTTGGACCGCTACGGGCAGTACTTC
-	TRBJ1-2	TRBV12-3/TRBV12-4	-	CASSSNPPYCYTF	TGTGCCAGCAGTTCCAACCCCCCATATTGCTACACCTTC
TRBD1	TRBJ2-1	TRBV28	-	CASSYRGVDEQFF	TGTGCCAGCAGTTACAGGGGTGTGGATGAGCAGTTCTTC
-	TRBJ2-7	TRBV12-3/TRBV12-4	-	CASSFLDERYF	TGTGCCAGCAGTTTTCTAGACGAGCGGTACTTC
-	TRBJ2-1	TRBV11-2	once	CACSLGVAFEQFF	TGTGCCTGCAGCCTAGGCGTAGCGTTTGAGCAGTTCTTC
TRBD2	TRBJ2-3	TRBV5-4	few	CASSLVSGSIQDTQYF	TGTGCCAGCAGCTTGGTTAGCGGGAGTATCCAAGATACGCAGTATTTT
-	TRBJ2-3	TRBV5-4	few	CASSGGADRSTDTQYF	TGTGCCAGCAGCGGTGGTGCCGACAGAAGCACAGATACGCAGTATTTT
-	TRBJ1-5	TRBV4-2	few	CASSQADSNQPQHF	TGTGCCAGCAGCCAAGCGGATAGCAATCAGCCCCAGCATTTT
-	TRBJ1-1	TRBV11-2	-	CAGSLEGGVTEAFF	TGTGCCGGCAGCTTAGAGGGCGGGGTCACTGAGGCTTTCTTT